This TCR beta chain was sequenced for a study of radiation and T cells in renal cell carcinoma (dated by TCRdb to 2019 to 2021). Regarding the study in general: The samples were drawn from a clinical trial, where primary renal cell carcinomas were treated with 15 Gy of stereotactic body radiation therapy and then removed by nephrectomy 4 weeks afterward. A total of around 53 samples underwent TCR beta sequencing, made up of 26 tumors and about 27 peripheral blood samples. Across all 53 samples, around 4,000,000 unique CDR3 nucleotide sequences encoding about 2.4 million unique CDR3 amino acid sequences were identified.

TCR beta libraries were generated from genomic DNA with the immunoSEQ kit, following the manufacturer's recommendations. For library preparation, a first multiplex PCR was performed with proprietary primers, followed by a second PCR in which unique barcodes were added, and bead cleanups were performed after each round. A kit-provided positive control reaction and a negative control reaction were included in every sample batch. The final libraries were assessed on an Agilent 4200 TapeStation D1000 ScreenTape, pooled by volume, and quantified by qPCR. An Illumina NextSeq500 fitted with a MidOutput 150-cycle cartridge performed the sequencing, running 156 Read1 cycles and 15 Index1 cycles with the kit's custom primers. The pooled library was loaded at about 0.96 pM, and around 22% PhiX control was spiked in. As for the original processing: Vendor-processed data were analyzed in R, and a clonotype was defined as all T cells sharing the same CDR3 nucleotide sequence. For clone abundance analyses, frequencies were normalized to the 10,000 most abundant clones per sample. Public T cell clones, averaging fewer than five per sample, were removed before analysis. Tumor-enriched and baseline blood-enriched clonotypes were defined by at least a 32-fold difference in abundance between compartments. A beta-binomial differential abundance model was used to identify clonotypes that were expanded or contracted between blood time points. The Baroni-Urbani and Buser coefficient was used to measure tumor-blood repertoire similarity, and groups were compared with two-tailed Wilcoxon tests in R. This immuneACCESS table, as held by TCRdb, lists in-frame sequences with V and J called but not all clones. Of the missing ones, under half trace to an unresolved V gene in checked studies; the others have no known cause. That table is the source of V, J and clone size, and D and trimming were worked out from the DNA. Within this sample are 150,000 to 160,000 clones, with about nine tenths of them counted one time only. The top ten hold 10% to 15% of the sample.

What the authors observed across the whole study: Blood repertoire dynamics were not followed beyond 4 weeks after treatment. No pretreatment tumor biopsies were available, so the baseline intratumoral presence of clonotypes could not be determined. Top tumor clonotypes rose in blood from baseline to 2 weeks post-radiation, then contracted by 4 weeks, suggesting transient expansion of tumor-resident clones. Effects of radiation dose or scheduling on the TCR repertoire could not be addressed with the single-armed trial design.

The time point label, as the study defines it: blood 2 weeks post-SBRT. Reading the label with the study, this specimen's treatment or condition is: 15 Gy SBRT to primary tumor, nephrectomy 4 weeks later. To track tumor-enriched clonotypes, serial peripheral blood was sampled from radiation-treated patients at baseline and at 2 weeks and 4 weeks after SBRT. Every patient's renal cell carcinoma showed clear cell pathology. Genomic DNA for TCR sequencing was prepared using the QIAamp DNA Blood Mini Kit (Qiagen). The analyses included only samples that passed all quality control checks. Turning to this clone: It has no known antigen specificity. Base-call qualities are not available, and no considerably larger clone is one nucleotide away.

CDR1 and CDR2, looked up from the germline V gene, are SNHLY and FYNNEI. The trim is 5 bases for V and 9 bases for J, with a gap of 8 bases between the germline ends. The CDR3 measures 11 amino acids from cysteine to phenylalanine. The sequence is cut down to CDR3 DNA, 33 bases in frame from base 1. This sequence was found in a woman between 45 and 65 years old with renal cell carcinoma. The rearrangement joined TRBV2 to TRBJ2-1, with no confidently assigned D gene. The source was blood, collected from a patient whose treatment included radiotherapy and nephrectomy. The DNA sequence follows: TGTGCCAGCAGTCCCCGTATTGAGCAGTTCTTC. It encodes CASSPRIEQFF. Reference TRBV2 and TRBJ2-1 proteins supply the regions before and after the CDR3; the full variable domain is: EPEVTQTPSHQVTQMGQEVILRCVPISNHLYFYWYRQILGQKVEFLVSFYNNEISEKSEIFDDQFSVERPDGSNFTLKIRSTKLEDSAMYFCASSPRIEQFFGPGTRLTVL.